This T cell receptor beta chain is drawn from a study of monozygotic twins with inflammatory bowel disease. Study results and caveats: Support was lacking for any single strong IBD-associated signal or clonotype. Healthy twins showed more clonotype sharing with others than IBD patients, especially patients with disease activity.

Regarding this clonotype: Its antigen is not known.

This CDR3 is built from 14 residues. Germline V gene sequence: CDR1 SNHLY, CDR2 FYNNEI. Reprocessing the 5' RACE reads, TCRdb reports a single entry for every CDR3 protein and omits DNA. This sample's table has some 400,000 distinct CDR3 sequences. The sequenced sample was blood. The chain carries TRBV2 and TRBJ2-5; TCRdb proposes TRBD1, but this gene call is untestable without DNA. The receptor was isolated from a human donor with ulcerative colitis or Crohn's disease, or a healthy co-twin of an affected twin (not recorded which). CDR3: CASSEYGGWETQYF.